Listed below are T cell receptor beta chains from one sample, sequenced in a study of blood T cell repertoires in COVID-19. The repertoire was sequenced with immunoSEQ multiplex PCR; TCRdb's copy has only in-frame clones and lacks some. This sample has roughly 110,000 clones, with 75% to 90% found just once. Sequencing used peripheral blood. The receptors shown here come from a man in his sixties or seventies with acute or convalescent COVID-19. Both conserved end residues are part of each CDR3. Fields, in order: clone size, V gene, D gene, J gene, CDR3 protein, CDR3 DNA. A D gene is named only where the DNA matches it firmly. The size entry is marked missing in some rows and otherwise reads once, few, many or a size class.

-	TRBV5-1	-	TRBJ2-2	CASSLVAEPNTGELFF	TGCGCCAGCAGCTTGGTCGCGGAGCCGAACACCGGGGAGCTGTTTTTT
-	TRBV24-1	-	TRBJ2-1	CATSDSIEGGEQFF	TGTGCCACCAGTGATTCCATAGAAGGGGGTGAGCAGTTCTTC
-	TRBV7-2	-	TRBJ2-7	CASSYNAYEQYF	TGTGCCAGCAGCTACAACGCCTACGAGCAGTACTTC
-	TRBV28	TRBD1	TRBJ2-7	CASRLGTELSEQYF	TGTGCCAGCAGGCTCGGGACAGAGCTAAGCGAGCAGTACTTC
-	TRBV20-1	TRBD1	TRBJ2-1	CSASWDRSYNEQFF	TGCAGTGCTAGTTGGGACAGGTCCTACAATGAGCAGTTCTTC
-	TRBV5-4	-	TRBJ1-1	CASSSGGLGGMNTEAFF	TGTGCCAGCAGCTCAGGAGGCCTCGGGGGGATGAACACTGAAGCTTTCTTT
-	TRBV28	-	TRBJ2-3	CASSDGAPADTQYF	TGTGCCAGCAGTGATGGGGCGCCTGCAGATACGCAGTATTTT
-	TRBV6-5	-	TRBJ1-4	CASAQNRDEKLFF	TGTGCCAGTGCACAAAACAGAGATGAAAAACTGTTTTTT
-	TRBV5-1	-	TRBJ2-3	CASSPGSAWTDTQYF	TGCGCCAGCAGCCCCGGCAGCGCCTGGACAGATACGCAGTATTTT
-	TRBV11-3	TRBD1	TRBJ1-1	CASSLADRARRGTEAFF	TGTGCCAGCAGCTTAGCCGACAGGGCCCGGAGGGGCACTGAAGCTTTCTTT
few	TRBV24-1	TRBD1	TRBJ1-1	CATQGGRNTEAFF	TGTGCCACCCAAGGGGGCAGGAACACTGAAGCTTTCTTT
-	TRBV2	-	TRBJ2-1	CASSESSGSYNEQFF	TGTGCCAGCAGTGAGTCGTCCGGCTCCTACAATGAGCAGTTCTTC
-	TRBV13	TRBD2	TRBJ2-1	CASSLRGGDNEQFF	TGTGCCAGCAGCTTACGGGGGGGAGACAATGAGCAGTTCTTC
-	TRBV3-1/TRBV3-2	-	TRBJ2-3	CASRNDGVGDTQYF	TGTGCCAGCAGAAACGACGGGGTGGGGGATACGCAGTATTTT
-	TRBV3-1/TRBV3-2	TRBD1	TRBJ1-1	CASIRSGTGKAFF	TGTGCCAGCATACGATCCGGGACAGGAAAAGCTTTCTTT
-	TRBV7-3	TRBD2	TRBJ2-7	CASSSKAGLGGYEQYF	TGTGCCAGCAGCTCGAAGGCGGGACTAGGAGGCTACGAGCAGTACTTC
-	TRBV23-1	TRBD1	TRBJ2-6	CAANNRDRSSGANVLTF	TGCGCCGCCAACAACCGGGACAGGTCTTCTGGGGCCAACGTCCTGACTTTC
once	TRBV12-3/TRBV12-4	TRBD1	TRBJ1-1	CASKVDRGREAFF	TGTGCCAGCAAGGTGGACAGGGGGAGAGAAGCTTTCTTT
-	TRBV7-9	-	TRBJ2-5	CASSSGGGSFQETQYF	TGTGCCAGCAGCTCCGGGGGTGGTAGCTTCCAAGAGACCCAGTACTTC
-	TRBV6-5	-	TRBJ1-6	CASSLDRFNSPLHF	TGTGCCAGCAGTCTGGACAGATTTAATTCACCCCTCCACTTT
-	TRBV5-8	TRBD1	TRBJ1-2	CASIPRDRGIFAF	TGTGCCAGCATACCCCGGGACAGGGGTATTTTCGCCTTC
few	TRBV7-8	TRBD1	TRBJ2-2	CASRHLARTGNTGELFF	TGTGCCAGCAGGCACCTTGCCAGGACAGGAAACACCGGGGAGCTGTTTTTT
-	TRBV12-5	-	TRBJ2-1	CASGSRFYYNEQFF	TGTGCTAGTGGTTCGAGGTTCTACTACAATGAGCAGTTCTTC
-	TRBV9	TRBD2	TRBJ2-3	CASSKSGGTDTQYF	TGTGCCAGCAGCAAAAGCGGGGGCACAGATACGCAGTATTTT
-	TRBV6-1	-	TRBJ1-4	CASSETSSDRLFF	TGTGCCAGCAGTGAAACGTCATCGGACAGACTGTTTTTT
-	TRBV2	-	TRBJ2-2	CASRGLTKNTGELFF	TGTGCCAGCCGGGGACTTACTAAGAACACCGGGGAGCTGTTTTTT
-	TRBV25-1	TRBD1	TRBJ1-4	CASSKGQGNEKLFF	TGTGCCAGCAGTAAAGGACAGGGGAATGAAAAACTGTTTTTT
-	TRBV7-9	-	TRBJ1-5	CASSLGQNQPQHF	TGTGCCAGCAGCTTAGGGCAGAATCAGCCCCAGCATTTT
-	TRBV7-2	TRBD2	TRBJ2-1	CASSLTSGRYNEQFF	TGTGCCAGCAGCTTGACTAGCGGGCGTTACAATGAGCAGTTCTTC
few	TRBV7-9	-	TRBJ2-7	CASSLELAIYEQYF	TGTGCCAGCAGCTTAGAACTAGCCATCTACGAGCAGTACTTC
-	TRBV15	-	TRBJ1-1	CATSKETANTEAFF	TGTGCCACCAGCAAGGAAACAGCAAACACTGAAGCTTTCTTT
-	TRBV6-4	TRBD1	TRBJ2-1	CASSKTGEHNEQFF	TGTGCCAGCTCAAAGACAGGGGAGCACAATGAGCAGTTCTTC
-	TRBV7-3	TRBD2	TRBJ2-3	CASSFGGAKDTQYF	TGTGCCAGCAGCTTCGGGGGGGCGAAAGATACGCAGTATTTT
-	TRBV6-1	-	TRBJ1-5	CASSEVENQPQHF	TGTGCCAGCAGTGAAGTAGAAAATCAGCCCCAGCATTTT
-	TRBV24-1	TRBD1	TRBJ2-1	CARDRGLPSDNEQFF	TGTGCCAGGGACAGGGGGCTTCCTTCTGACAATGAGCAGTTCTTC
-	TRBV30	TRBD1	TRBJ2-1	CAYGQGVLDEQFF	TGTGCCTACGGACAGGGTGTTTTGGATGAGCAGTTCTTC
-	TRBV9	TRBD1	TRBJ1-2	CASSVAHGTGNYGYTF	TGTGCCAGCAGCGTAGCTCACGGGACAGGGAACTATGGCTACACCTTC
-	TRBV29-1	-	TRBJ2-7	CSVQTSYEQYF	TGCAGCGTCCAGACATCCTACGAGCAGTACTTC
-	TRBV29-1	TRBD1	TRBJ2-2	CSVRTGTANTGELFF	TGCAGCGTTCGGACCGGGACAGCGAACACCGGGGAGCTGTTTTTT
-	TRBV7-2	TRBD2	TRBJ2-3	CASSLEWTSGSQYF	TGTGCCAGCAGCTTAGAGTGGACTAGCGGTAGTCAGTATTTT
-	TRBV24-1	-	TRBJ1-5	CATSDRGGAHQPQHF	TGTGCCACCAGTGACCGAGGGGGGGCGCACCAGCCCCAGCATTTT
-	TRBV5-6	-	TRBJ1-2	CASSLGGGSPNYGYTF	TGTGCCAGCAGCTTGGGAGGTGGATCACCTAACTATGGCTACACCTTC
once	TRBV5-1	TRBD2	TRBJ2-5	CASSLGLAQETQYF	TGCGCCAGCAGCTTGGGACTAGCGCAAGAGACCCAGTACTTC